Included here is one TCR beta chain sequence, with context. Drawing of blood for sampling happened at baseline, at cycle 4 day 1, and at cycle 7 day 1. Germline assignment: CDR1 SGHVS and CDR2 FNYEAQ. The length of the CDR3 is 12 residues. Trimming cost V 5 bases and J 3 bases, with 7 bases left between them. Measured with immunoSEQ multiplex PCR; TCRdb has only the in-frame clones, and not every one. The sample holds 53,000 or so clones; approximately 75% are singletons and the top ten take approximately 2.3%. This specimen comes from a study of OX40 agonist ivuxolimab in advanced cancers. This receptor was taken from an adult with an advanced solid tumor such as melanoma, head and neck, liver or kidney cancer. Material: CD4+ or CD8+ T cells sorted from blood, obtained in a trial of the OX40 agonist ivuxolimab. The gene calls are TRBV7-6 and TRBJ1-2; weak D call: TRBD1 (6 bases). Here the CDR3 DNA reads TGTGCCAGCAGCAACAGGGACTATGGCTACACCTTC. It yields the protein CASSNRDYGYTF.